Listed below are T cell receptor beta chains from one sample, sequenced in a study of OX40 agonist ivuxolimab in advanced cancers. Sequencing used immunoSEQ multiplex PCR; TCRdb keeps in-frame clones, though not all of them. The data contain 5,600 or so clones, approximately 74% of them seen just once; the ten biggest clones take up 63%. Sample: CD4+ or CD8+ T cells sorted from blood, taken in a trial of the OX40 agonist ivuxolimab. The receptors originated from an adult with an advanced solid tumor such as melanoma, head and neck, liver or kidney cancer. The CDR3 runs from the conserved cysteine through the conserved F or W. Each record gives: J gene, D gene, clone size, V gene, CDR3 DNA, CDR3 protein. The D gene is left open where the match is weak. The listing skips clone size in some rows; elsewhere it reads once, few, many or a size class.

J: TRBJ1-2
D: TRBD1
size: NA
V: TRBV10-3
DNA: TGTGCCATCAGTGATCCCGCAGGGGGCATTAACTATGGCTACACCTTC
CDR3: CAISDPAGGINYGYTF

J: TRBJ2-1
D: NA
size: NA
V: TRBV5-6
DNA: TGTGCCAGCAGCCCCCCCGGGGGACTTTACAATGAGCAGTTCTTC
CDR3: CASSPPGGLYNEQFF

J: TRBJ1-3
D: NA
size: NA
V: TRBV9
DNA: TGTGCCAGCAGCACCCCGAGGGGGAAGACTGGAAACACCATATATTTT
CDR3: CASSTPRGKTGNTIYF

J: TRBJ2-3
D: TRBD1
size: NA
V: TRBV9
DNA: TGTGCCAGCGAAGTGGGAACAGGGGGCACAGATACGCAGTATTTT
CDR3: CASEVGTGGTDTQYF

J: TRBJ2-3
D: TRBD2
size: NA
V: TRBV7-2
DNA: TGTGCCAGCAGCCCGACTAGCGGGAGTGCAGATACGCAGTATTTT
CDR3: CASSPTSGSADTQYF

J: TRBJ1-2
D: NA
size: NA
V: TRBV6-5
DNA: TGTGCCAGCAGTTTAAGTTCGGTTTCGTATGGCTACACCTTC
CDR3: CASSLSSVSYGYTF

J: TRBJ2-7
D: TRBD1
size: NA
V: TRBV27
DNA: TGTGCCAGCAGTCCCCTACAGGGGCCCCTACGTCAGCAGTACTTC
CDR3: CASSPLQGPLRQQYF

J: TRBJ1-1
D: TRBD1
size: NA
V: TRBV30
DNA: TGTGCCTGGAGTGTACGGTGGGACAGGGGGCCCCAGAACACTGAAGCTTTCTTT
CDR3: CAWSVRWDRGPQNTEAFF

J: TRBJ1-1
D: TRBD1
size: NA
V: TRBV28
DNA: TGTGCCAGCAGTAACCGGGACAGGGGAGAGGTGAACACTGAAGCTTTCTTT
CDR3: CASSNRDRGEVNTEAFF

J: TRBJ1-1
D: TRBD1
size: few
V: TRBV11-2
DNA: TGTGCCAGCAGTGGAGGGGGCCGCGCTTTCTTT
CDR3: CASSGGGRAFF

J: TRBJ1-1
D: NA
size: NA
V: TRBV19
DNA: TGTGCCAGTAGTATTTGGAACACTGAAGCTTTCTTT
CDR3: CASSIWNTEAFF

J: TRBJ2-7
D: NA
size: few
V: TRBV9
DNA: TGTGCCAGCAGCGTAGTAGGAGACTCCTACGAGCAGTACTTC
CDR3: CASSVVGDSYEQYF

J: TRBJ2-7
D: NA
size: NA
V: TRBV6-1
DNA: TGTGCCAGCAGTGCCCGGGACGGTGCCTACGAGCAGTACTTC
CDR3: CASSARDGAYEQYF

J: TRBJ2-7
D: TRBD1
size: NA
V: TRBV7-9
DNA: TGTGCCAGCAGCGGGACAGGGTACGACGAGCAGTACTTC
CDR3: CASSGTGYDEQYF

J: TRBJ1-1
D: TRBD1
size: NA
V: TRBV19
DNA: TGTGCCAGTAGGAGGGACAGGGCTACTGAAGCTTTCTTT
CDR3: CASRRDRATEAFF

J: TRBJ1-5
D: TRBD1
size: NA
V: TRBV2
DNA: TGTGCCAGCAGTGAAGCGCGTGGACAGGGGAATCAGCCCCAGCATTTT
CDR3: CASSEARGQGNQPQHF

J: TRBJ1-1
D: NA
size: NA
V: TRBV18
DNA: TGTGCCAGCTCACGATCGGGGACTGAAGCTTTCTTT
CDR3: CASSRSGTEAFF

J: TRBJ1-2
D: NA
size: NA
V: TRBV9
DNA: TGTGCCAGCAGCGTAGCTGGAAGTGGACGGCGGAGTGGTGGCTACACCTTC
CDR3: CASSVAGSGRRSGGYTF

J: TRBJ2-1
D: NA
size: NA
V: TRBV29-1
DNA: TGCAGCGTTAGGGGGGGGGCTTCCTACAATGAGCAGTTCTTC
CDR3: CSVRGGASYNEQFF

J: TRBJ2-7
D: NA
size: few
V: TRBV10-1
DNA: TGCGCCAGCAGTGAGGGCTCGATAACGGAGCAGTACTTC
CDR3: CASSEGSITEQYF

J: TRBJ2-3
D: NA
size: NA
V: TRBV6-5
DNA: TGTGCCAGCAGTTACTCGACTAGCACAGATACGCAGTATTTT
CDR3: CASSYSTSTDTQYF

J: TRBJ1-1
D: NA
size: NA
V: TRBV9
DNA: TGTGCCAGCAGCGTAGTACCCGCGGGGGTAAGAACTGAAGCTTTCTTT
CDR3: CASSVVPAGVRTEAFF